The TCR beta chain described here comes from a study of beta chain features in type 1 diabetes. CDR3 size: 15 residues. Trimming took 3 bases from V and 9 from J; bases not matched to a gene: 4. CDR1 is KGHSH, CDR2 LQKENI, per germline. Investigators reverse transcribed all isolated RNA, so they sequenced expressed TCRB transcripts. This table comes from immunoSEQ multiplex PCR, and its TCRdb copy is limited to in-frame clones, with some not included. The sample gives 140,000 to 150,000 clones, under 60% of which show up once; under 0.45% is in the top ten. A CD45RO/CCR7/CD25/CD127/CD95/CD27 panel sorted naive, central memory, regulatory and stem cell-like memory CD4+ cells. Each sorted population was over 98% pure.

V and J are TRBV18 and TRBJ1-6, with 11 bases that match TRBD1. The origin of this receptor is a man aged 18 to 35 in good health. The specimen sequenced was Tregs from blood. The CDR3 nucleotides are TGTGCCAGCTCACCTACGGACAGGGGGCGTTCACCCCTCCACTTT. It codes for CASSPTDRGRSPLHF.